This T cell receptor beta chain emerged from a study of OX40 agonist ivuxolimab in advanced cancers. Study overall: Every 2 weeks, ivuxolimab was infused into the patients intravenously at between 0.01 and 10 mg/kg. Earlier treatment with anti-PD-1, anti-PD-L1 or anti-CTLA-4 was permitted, and 30% to 40% had received some.

Broader study findings: Clonal expansion was seen in CD4+ and CD8+ blood T cells by week 6 at 0.1 to 3.0 mg/kg.

A note on this clone: Its antigen is as yet unknown.

TCRdb's table, derived via immunoSEQ multiplex PCR, lists solely in-frame clones and lacks some. The sample contains about 69,000 clones, 85% to 90% of which appear only once. Germline V gene lookup returns CDR1 SEHNR and CDR2 FQNEAQ (reference sequence). The CDR3 runs 12 residues. V lost 7 bases, J lost 8 bases, and 11 bases lay in between. This sequence was found in an adult with an advanced solid tumor such as melanoma, head and neck, liver or kidney cancer. The specimen comprised CD4+ or CD8+ T cells sorted from blood, sampled in a trial of the OX40 agonist ivuxolimab. The J gene is TRBJ2-2, the V gene TRBV7-9; D unresolved. The CDR3 DNA reads TGTGCCAGCACCCCCGAAATTGGGGAGCTGTTTTTT. This codes for CASTPEIGELFF.